Listed here are 5 T cell receptor beta chains from one sample, sequenced in a study of control samples from healthy donors and cancer patients. Assay: immunoSEQ multiplex PCR; the TCRdb copy retains only in-frame clones and omits some. The table records fewer than 90,000 clones, approximately 87% of them present only once. Material for sequencing was blood. All receptors derive from a man aged 50 to 59 in good health.

The chain joins TRBV30 to TRBJ2-1, with D maybe TRBD2 (5 bases). Trimming shortened V by 1 base and J by 7 bases, and 14 bases separated the two germline ends. The germline gives CDR1 GTSNPN, CDR2 SVGIG (reference sequence). The CDR3 has 14 residues. In nucleotides, the CDR3 is TGTGCCTGGAGTGCAGGCCTAGCATCAAATGAGCAGTTCTTC. It translates to CAWSAGLASNEQFF.

This chain connects TRBV24-1 to TRBJ1-2; 11 bases fit TRBD1. CDR1 and CDR2 (germline): KGHDR, SFDVKD. After removal of 7 bases from V and 6 bases from J, the junction contained 3 bases not matched to a gene. The CDR3 is 13 residues long. The CDR3 region has the DNA TGTGCCACCAGGGACAGGGGGCGAGATGGCTACACCTTC. Its protein is CATRDRGRDGYTF.

CDR3 in DNA: TGTGCCAGCAGCTTAGTGTCAGGGGCACTCGCGAACACCGGGGAGCTGTTTTTT. As protein: CASSLVSGALANTGELFF. V is TRBV11-2 and J is TRBJ2-2; a possible D gene is TRBD1 (6 bases). Germline V gene data show CDR1 as SGHAT and CDR2 as FQNNGV. V lost 1 base and J lost 0, with 15 bases in between. The length of the CDR3 is 18 residues.

The chain is built from TRBV30 and TRBJ1-1; no clear D gene. The CDR3 contains 13 residues. With 0 bases removed from V and 4 bases from J, the gap between germline ends came to 9 bases. Germline V gives CDR1 GTSNPN, CDR2 SVGIG (reference sequence). For the CDR3, the DNA is TGTGCCTGGAGTGTAAACGGGTTCACTGAAGCTTTCTTT. Protein sequence: CAWSVNGFTEAFF.

The chain carries TRBV11-3 and TRBJ1-2; 7 bases align to TRBD1. Trimming at V came to 2 bases and at J to 7 bases, leaving 7 bases not matched to a gene. The length of the CDR3 is 14 residues. The germline V gene encodes CDR1 SGHNT and CDR2 YENEEA. CDR3 coding DNA: TGTGCCAGCAGCTTAATCTCGACAGGGTCTGGCTACACCTTC. This sequence encodes CASSLISTGSGYTF.